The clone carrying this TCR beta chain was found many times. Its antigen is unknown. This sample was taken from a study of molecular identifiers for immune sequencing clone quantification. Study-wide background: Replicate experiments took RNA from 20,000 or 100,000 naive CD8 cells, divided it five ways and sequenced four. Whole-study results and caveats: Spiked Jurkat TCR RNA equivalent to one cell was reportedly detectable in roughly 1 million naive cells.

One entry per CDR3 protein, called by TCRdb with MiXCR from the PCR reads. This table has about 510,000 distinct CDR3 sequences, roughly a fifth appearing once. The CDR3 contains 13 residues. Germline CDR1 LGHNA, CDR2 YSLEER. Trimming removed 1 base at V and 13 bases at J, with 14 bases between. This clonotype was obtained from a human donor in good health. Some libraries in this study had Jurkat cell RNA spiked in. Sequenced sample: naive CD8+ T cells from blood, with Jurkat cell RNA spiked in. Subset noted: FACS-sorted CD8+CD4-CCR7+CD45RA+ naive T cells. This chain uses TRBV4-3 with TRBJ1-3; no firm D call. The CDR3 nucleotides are TGCGCCAGCAGCCAAGCGGAAGGGAGTCTTATATATTTT. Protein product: CASSQAEGSLIYF.